The next 10 T cell receptor beta chains were all read from a single sample in a study of regulatory T cells in long-lasting Graves disease. Time point in this sample: persistent/refractory GD, antithyroid drugs over 5 years with positive TRAb. Generation of the TCR library employed RNA extracted from PBMCs. Researchers made TCR beta libraries by using iRepertoire HTBI primers and running Arm-PCR on CDR3 regions. TCRdb fed the multiplex PCR reads into MiXCR, producing one record per CDR3 protein. The profile shows about 400,000 distinct CDR3 sequences, 20% of them singletons. The material was peripheral blood mononuclear cells (PBMCs), obtained when the disease was refractory, from a patient treated with antithyroid drugs. Every receptor here comes from a female donor with Graves disease.

J is TRBJ2-4 and V is TRBV29-1, with 11 bases matching TRBD1. J gave up 1 base and V 4 bases, and 3 bases lay outside the gene matches. Germline V lookup: CDR1 SQVTM, CDR2 ANQGSEA. CDR3 length equals 15 residues. DNA of the CDR3: TGCAGCGTTGGGGGGACAGGGGGGGCCAAAAACATTCAGTACTTC. Residues: CSVGGTGGAKNIQYF. Complete variable domain (other parts from reference TRBV29-1 and TRBJ2-4): SAVISQKPSRDICQRGTSLTIQCQVDSQVTMMFWYRQQPGQSLTLIATANQGSEATYESGFVIDKFPISRPNLTFSTLTVSNMSPEDSSIYLCSVGGTGGAKNIQYFGAGTRLSVL.

The chain combines TRBV20-1 with TRBJ1-4; the match to TRBD1 covers 9 bases. The germline gives CDR1 DFQATT, CDR2 SNEGSKA (reference sequence). V gave up 3 bases and J gave up 8 bases; unmatched junction bases: 4. This CDR3 is built from 13 residues. The CDR3 DNA reads TGCAGTGCTAGGGGGGACAGGGAAGAAAAACTGTTTTTT. Translated: CSARGDREEKLFF.

This rearrangement joins TRBV6-1 to TRBJ1-5; TRBD1 aligns across 7 bases. Trimming took 5 bases from V and 4 from J; bases not matched to a gene: 8. Germline V gene data show CDR1 as MNHNS and CDR2 as SASEGT. The CDR3 is 15 amino acids. CDR3 sequence reads: CASSPKDRPNQPQHF. CDR3 in DNA: TGTGCCAGCAGTCCTAAGGACAGGCCAAATCAGCCCCAGCATTTT.

This clonotype appeared many times. The chain combines TRBV2 with TRBJ1-1; no reliable D call. This CDR3 is built from 13 residues. V lost 3 bases, J lost 7 bases, and 12 bases lay in between. Germline CDR1 reads SNHLY; CDR2 reads FYNNEI. The CDR3 loop is CASSESATLEAFF. CDR3 nucleotides: TGTGCCAGCAGTGAGTCCGCGACGCTTGAAGCTTTCTTT.

This rearrangement joins TRBV20-1 to TRBJ1-3; no clear D gene. The CDR3 consists of 14 residues. Germline loops: CDR1 DFQATT, CDR2 SNEGSKA (reference sequence). Trimming removed 3 bases at V and 1 base at J, with 10 bases between. In DNA, the CDR3 is TGCAGTGCTAGCTCTGGTCTTTCTGGAAACACCATATATTTT. Translated, it gives CSASSGLSGNTIYF.

This clonotype was observed many times. The rearrangement uses TRBV7-2 and TRBJ2-7, with 11 nucleotides matching TRBD2. CDR3 size: 14 residues. Trimming at V came to 4 bases and at J to 3 bases, leaving 2 bases not matched to a gene. Germline loops: CDR1 SGHTA, CDR2 FQGNSA. The CDR3 loop is CASSSGTSGYEQYF. The CDR3 coding sequence is TGTGCCAGCAGCTCCGGGACTAGCGGCTACGAGCAGTACTTC.

The chain has TRBV9 and TRBJ2-1, with D perhaps matching TRBD2 (6 bases). Germline V gene lookup returns CDR1 SGDLS and CDR2 YYNGEE. The CDR3 has 15 residues. The germline V and J ends were trimmed by 2 bases and 1 base, with 10 bases remaining between them. In DNA form, the CDR3 reads TGTGCCAGCAGCGTCGGGAGAGGGTCCTACAATGAGCAGTTCTTC. Protein: CASSVGRGSYNEQFF.

V usage is TRBV5-4 and J usage is TRBJ1-1; no clear D. The J call may not be correct, given that the DNA end is closer to TRBJ1-6. The CDR3 has 14 residues. Germline V CDR1 and CDR2: SGHNT, YYREEE (reference sequence). The CDR3 DNA reads as TGTGCCAGCAGCTCCGAAACATATAATTCACCCCTCCACTTT. This gives the protein CASSSETYNSPLHF.

V is TRBV11-3 and J is TRBJ2-3; 7 positions match TRBD2. Per germline, CDR1 SGHNT and CDR2 YENEEA. J lost 5 bases, V lost 5 bases, and 10 bases had no gene match. The CDR3 is made up of 15 amino acids. Here the CDR3 DNA reads TGTGCCAGCAGCCTACGGGGGAGGGTTCAAGATACGCAGTATTTT. It translates to CASSLRGRVQDTQYF.

This chain joins TRBV27 and TRBJ2-1; tentatively, D is TRBD1 (5 bases). Trimming cost V 7 bases and J 0 bases, with 13 bases left between them. Germline CDR1 and CDR2: MNHEY and SMNVEV (reference sequence). The CDR3 is 15 residues long. CDR3 nucleotide sequence: TGTGCCAGCAATACAGGACCCCTCTCCTACAATGAGCAGTTCTTC. This translates into CASNTGPLSYNEQFF.